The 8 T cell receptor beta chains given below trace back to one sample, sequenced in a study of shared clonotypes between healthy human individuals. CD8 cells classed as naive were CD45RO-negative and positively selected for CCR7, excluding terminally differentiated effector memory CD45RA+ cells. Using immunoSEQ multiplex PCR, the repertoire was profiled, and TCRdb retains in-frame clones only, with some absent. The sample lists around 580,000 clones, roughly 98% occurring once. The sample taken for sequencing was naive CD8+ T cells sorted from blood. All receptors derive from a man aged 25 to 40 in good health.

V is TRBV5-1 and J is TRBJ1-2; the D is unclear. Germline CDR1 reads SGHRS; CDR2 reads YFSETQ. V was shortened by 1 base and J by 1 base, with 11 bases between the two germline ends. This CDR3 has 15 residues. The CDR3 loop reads CASSLSAVLNYGYTF. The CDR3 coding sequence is TGCGCCAGCAGCTTGTCGGCAGTCCTTAACTATGGCTACACCTTC. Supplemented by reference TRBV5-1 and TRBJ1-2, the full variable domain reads KAGVTQTPRYLIKTRGQQVTLSCSPISGHRSVSWYQQTPGQGLQFLFEYFSETQRNKGNFPGRFSGRQFSNSRSEMNVSTLELGDSALYLCASSLSAVLNYGYTFGSGTRLTVV.

In nucleotides, the CDR3 is TGTGCCAGCAGCTCTCCGGGACAGGGTTCCTACGAGCAGTACTTC. This encodes CASSSPGQGSYEQYF. The J gene is TRBJ2-7, the V gene TRBV5-8, with 9 bases fitting TRBD1. In germline, CDR1 is SGHTS, CDR2 YDEGEE. V shed 3 bases and J 1 base; nucleotides not matched to a gene: 5. The length of the CDR3 is 15 residues.

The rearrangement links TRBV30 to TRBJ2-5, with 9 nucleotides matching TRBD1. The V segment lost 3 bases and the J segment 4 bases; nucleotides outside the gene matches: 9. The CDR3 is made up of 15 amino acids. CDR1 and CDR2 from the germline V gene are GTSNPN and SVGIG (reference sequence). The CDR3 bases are TGTGCCTGGAGATCGGGACAGGGTTTTCGAGAGACCCAGTACTTC. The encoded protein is CAWRSGQGFRETQYF. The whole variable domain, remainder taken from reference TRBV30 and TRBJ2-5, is SQTIHQWPATLVQPVGSPLSLECTVEGTSNPNLYWYRQAAGRGLQLLFYSVGIGQISSEVPQNLSASRPQDRQFILSSKKLLLSDSGFYLCAWRSGQGFRETQYFGPGTRLLVL.

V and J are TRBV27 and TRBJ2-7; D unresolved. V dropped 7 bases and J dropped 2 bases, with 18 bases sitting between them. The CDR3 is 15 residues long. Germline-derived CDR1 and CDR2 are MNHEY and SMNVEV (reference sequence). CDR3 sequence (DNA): TGTGCCAGCACCCCTTCACTTCTGAACCCCTACGAGCAGTACTTC. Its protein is CASTPSLLNPYEQYF.

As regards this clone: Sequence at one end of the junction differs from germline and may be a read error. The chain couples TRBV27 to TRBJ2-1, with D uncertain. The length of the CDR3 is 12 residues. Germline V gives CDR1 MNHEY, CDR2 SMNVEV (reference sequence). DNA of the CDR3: TGTGCCAGCAGTGACTCCTTCAATGAGCAGTTCTTC. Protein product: CASSDSFNEQFF.

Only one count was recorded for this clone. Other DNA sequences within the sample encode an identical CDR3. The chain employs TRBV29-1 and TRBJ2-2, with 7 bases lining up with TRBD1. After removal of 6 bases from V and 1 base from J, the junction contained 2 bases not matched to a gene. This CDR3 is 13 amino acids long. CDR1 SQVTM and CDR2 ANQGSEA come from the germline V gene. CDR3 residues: CSVGDRNTGELFF. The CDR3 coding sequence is TGCAGCGTGGGGGACAGGAACACCGGGGAGCTGTTTTTT.

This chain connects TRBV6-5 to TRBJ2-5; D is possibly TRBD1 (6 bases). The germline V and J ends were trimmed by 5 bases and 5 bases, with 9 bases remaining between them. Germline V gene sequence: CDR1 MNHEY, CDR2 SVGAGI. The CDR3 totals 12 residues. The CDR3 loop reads CASSPQGETQYF. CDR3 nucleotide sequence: TGTGCCAGCAGTCCTCAGGGGGAGACCCAGTACTTC.

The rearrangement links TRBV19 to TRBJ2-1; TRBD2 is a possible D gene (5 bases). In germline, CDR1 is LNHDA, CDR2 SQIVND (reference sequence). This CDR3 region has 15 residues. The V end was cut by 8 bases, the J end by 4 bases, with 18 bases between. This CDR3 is CASGLSSGSYNEQFF. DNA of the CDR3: TGTGCCAGTGGACTTAGCAGCGGAAGTTACAATGAGCAGTTCTTC.